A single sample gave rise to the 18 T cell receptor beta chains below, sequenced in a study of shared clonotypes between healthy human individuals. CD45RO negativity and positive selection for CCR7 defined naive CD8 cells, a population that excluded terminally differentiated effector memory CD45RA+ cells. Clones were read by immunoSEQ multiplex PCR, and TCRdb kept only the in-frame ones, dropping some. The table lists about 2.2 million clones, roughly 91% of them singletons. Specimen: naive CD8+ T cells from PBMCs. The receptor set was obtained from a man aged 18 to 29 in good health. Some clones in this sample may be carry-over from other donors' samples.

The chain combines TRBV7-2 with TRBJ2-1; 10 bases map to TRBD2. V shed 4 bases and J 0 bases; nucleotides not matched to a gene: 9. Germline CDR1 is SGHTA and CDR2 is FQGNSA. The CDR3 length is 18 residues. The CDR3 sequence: CASSSGTSAESSYNEQFF. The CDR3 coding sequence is TGTGCCAGCAGCTCCGGGACTAGCGCCGAGAGCTCCTACAATGAGCAGTTCTTC.

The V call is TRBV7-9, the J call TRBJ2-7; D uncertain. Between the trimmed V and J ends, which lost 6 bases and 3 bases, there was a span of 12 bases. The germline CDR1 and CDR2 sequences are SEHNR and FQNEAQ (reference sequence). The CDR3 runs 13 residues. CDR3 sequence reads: CASRSDQRYEQYF. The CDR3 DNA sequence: TGTGCCAGCAGATCGGACCAGCGCTACGAGCAGTACTTC.

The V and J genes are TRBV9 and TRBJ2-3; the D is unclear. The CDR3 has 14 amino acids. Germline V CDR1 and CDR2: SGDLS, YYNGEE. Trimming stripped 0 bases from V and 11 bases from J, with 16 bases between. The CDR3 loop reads CASSVAHITNRQYF. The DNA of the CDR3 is TGTGCCAGCAGCGTAGCTCATATCACGAATAGGCAGTATTTT.

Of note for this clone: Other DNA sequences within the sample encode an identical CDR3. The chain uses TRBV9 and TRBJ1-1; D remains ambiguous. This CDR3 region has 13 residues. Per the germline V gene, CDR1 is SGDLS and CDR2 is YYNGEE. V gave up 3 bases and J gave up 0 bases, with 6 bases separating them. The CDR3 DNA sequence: TGTGCCAGCAGCGGCAGATTGAACACTGAAGCTTTCTTT. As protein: CASSGRLNTEAFF.

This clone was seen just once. For the CDR3, the DNA is TGTGCCAGCAGTTCAATAGCGGGAGGGGGTTACGAGCAGTACTTC. Its translation is CASSSIAGGGYEQYF. V is TRBV27 and J is TRBJ2-7; TRBD2 aligns across 11 bases. Germline V gene data show CDR1 as MNHEY and CDR2 as SMNVEV (reference sequence). Trimming removed 4 bases from V and 4 bases from J; junction bases left unmatched: 6. The CDR3 consists of 15 residues.

The CDR3 region has the DNA TGTGCCAGCAGCTTGGGTCTGCGGGCCAATGAGCAGTTCTTC. It encodes CASSLGLRANEQFF. The J gene is TRBJ2-1, the V gene TRBV5-6, with TRBD2 as a possible D gene (5 bases). The germline V gene encodes CDR1 SGHDT and CDR2 YYEEEE. The CDR3 contains 14 residues. Deletions cut 0 bases from V and 6 bases from J, with 10 bases between.

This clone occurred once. The CDR3 sequence: CASSQTPGQGADEQYF. DNA of the CDR3: TGCGCCAGCAGCCAAACCCCGGGACAGGGGGCGGACGAGCAGTACTTC. This sequence joins TRBV4-1 and TRBJ2-7, with TRBD1 matching 12 bases. CDR1 and CDR2 (germline): MGHRA, YSYEKL. The V gene end was trimmed by 2 bases and the J gene end by 5 bases; junction bases not matched to a gene: 7. The CDR3 totals 16 residues.

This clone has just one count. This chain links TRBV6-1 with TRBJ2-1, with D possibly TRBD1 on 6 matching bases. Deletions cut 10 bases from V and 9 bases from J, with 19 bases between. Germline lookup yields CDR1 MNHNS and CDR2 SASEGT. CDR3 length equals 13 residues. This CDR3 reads CATIGLGGVEQFF. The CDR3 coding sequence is TGTGCCACCATCGGGCTAGGGGGTGTTGAGCAGTTCTTC.

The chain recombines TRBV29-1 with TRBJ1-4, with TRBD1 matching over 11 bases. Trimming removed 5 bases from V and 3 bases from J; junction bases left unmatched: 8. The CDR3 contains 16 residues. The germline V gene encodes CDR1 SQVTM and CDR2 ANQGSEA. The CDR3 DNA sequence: TGCAGCGTTCGATGGGGACAGGGGGATCCTAATGAAAAACTGTTTTTT. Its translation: CSVRWGQGDPNEKLFF.

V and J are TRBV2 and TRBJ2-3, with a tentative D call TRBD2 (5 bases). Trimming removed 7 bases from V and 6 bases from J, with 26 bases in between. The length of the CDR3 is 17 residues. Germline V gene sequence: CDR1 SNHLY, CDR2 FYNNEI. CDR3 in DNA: TGTGCCAGCAAACAGCGATCGTCAACTTCCTCGGGGGATACGCAGTATTTT. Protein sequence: CASKQRSSTSSGDTQYF. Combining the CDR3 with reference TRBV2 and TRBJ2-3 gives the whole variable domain EPEVTQTPSHQVTQMGQEVILRCVPISNHLYFYWYRQILGQKVEFLVSFYNNEISEKSEIFDDQFSVERPDGSNFTLKIRSTKLEDSAMYFCASKQRSSTSSGDTQYFGPGTRLTVL.

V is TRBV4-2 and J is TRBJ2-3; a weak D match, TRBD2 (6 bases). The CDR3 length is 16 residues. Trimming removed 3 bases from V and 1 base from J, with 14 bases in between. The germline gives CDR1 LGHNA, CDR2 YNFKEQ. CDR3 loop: CASSHLTAGGTDTQYF. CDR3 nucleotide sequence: TGTGCCAGCAGCCATTTGACAGCGGGTGGCACAGATACGCAGTATTTT.

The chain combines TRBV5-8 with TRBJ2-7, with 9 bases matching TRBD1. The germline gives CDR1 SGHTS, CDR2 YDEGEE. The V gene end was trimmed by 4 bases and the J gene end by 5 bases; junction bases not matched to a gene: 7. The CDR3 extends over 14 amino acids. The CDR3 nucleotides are TGTGCCAGCAGCAGACAGGGGGTGGTGAACGAGCAGTACTTC. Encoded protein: CASSRQGVVNEQYF.

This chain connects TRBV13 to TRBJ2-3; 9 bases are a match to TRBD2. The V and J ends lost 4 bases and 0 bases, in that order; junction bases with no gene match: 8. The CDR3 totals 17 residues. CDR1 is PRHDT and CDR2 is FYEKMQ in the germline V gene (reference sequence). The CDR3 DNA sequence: TGTGCCAGCAGCTCCTTAGTAGCGGGGGAAAGCACAGATACGCAGTATTTT. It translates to CASSSLVAGESTDTQYF.

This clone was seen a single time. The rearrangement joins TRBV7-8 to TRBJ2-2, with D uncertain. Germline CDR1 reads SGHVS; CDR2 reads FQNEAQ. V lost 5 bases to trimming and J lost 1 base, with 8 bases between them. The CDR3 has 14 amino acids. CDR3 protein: CASSRPQNTGELFF. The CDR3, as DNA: TGTGCCAGCAGCCGACCGCAGAACACCGGGGAGCTGTTTTTT.

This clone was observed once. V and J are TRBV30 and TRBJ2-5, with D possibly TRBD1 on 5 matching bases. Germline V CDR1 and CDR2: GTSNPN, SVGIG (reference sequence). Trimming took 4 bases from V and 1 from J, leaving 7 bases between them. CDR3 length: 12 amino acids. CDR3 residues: CAWTDSQETQYF. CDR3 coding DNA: TGTGCCTGGACAGACAGCCAAGAGACCCAGTACTTC.

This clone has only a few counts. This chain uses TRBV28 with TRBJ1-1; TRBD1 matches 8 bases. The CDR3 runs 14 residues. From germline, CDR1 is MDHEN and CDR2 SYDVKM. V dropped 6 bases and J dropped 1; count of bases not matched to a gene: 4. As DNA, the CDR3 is TGTGCCAGCAGACAGGGGGAATCGAACACTGAAGCTTTCTTT. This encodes CASRQGESNTEAFF.

Here the CDR3 DNA reads TGTGCCAGCAGCATAGGACAGGCCAGGTACACCATATATTTT. Translated, it gives CASSIGQARYTIYF. V usage is TRBV11-2 and J usage is TRBJ1-3; 7 bases map to TRBD1. Unmatched junction bases numbered 9, after V lost 5 bases and J lost 8 bases. The CDR3 spans 14 residues. CDR1 SGHAT and CDR2 FQNNGV come from the germline V gene.

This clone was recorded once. CDR3 coding DNA: TGTGCCAGCCATATAATGACAGGGGCCAATATTGATAGCAATCAGCCCCAGCATTTT. This gives the protein CASHIMTGANIDSNQPQHF. The chain couples TRBV28 to TRBJ1-5; 8 nucleotides line up with TRBD1. Unmatched junction bases numbered 18, after V lost 8 bases and J lost 0 bases. This CDR3 comprises 19 residues. CDR1 and CDR2 (germline): MDHEN, SYDVKM.